This TCR beta chain derives from a study of blood T cell repertoires in COVID-19. TCRdb's copy holds only in-frame clones and misses some; the assay was immunoSEQ multiplex PCR. The table records 150,000 to 200,000 clones, 70% to 85% of them present only once. Germline CDR1 is DFQATT and CDR2 is SNEGSKA (reference sequence). This CDR3 spans 14 amino acids. V lost 3 bases and J 1 base, leaving 10 bases between the germline ends. This TCR came from a woman aged 80 or older with acute or convalescent COVID-19. The sample comprised peripheral blood. The rearrangement joins TRBV20-1 to TRBJ1-5; possibly TRBD1 for D (5 bases). In DNA form, the CDR3 reads TGCAGTGCTAGTAAGGGGCTCAGCAATCAGCCCCAGCATTTT. Amino acid sequence: CSASKGLSNQPQHF.